This entry describes one TCR beta chain. No cognate antigen has been identified for it. Sequences SGHAT (CDR1) and FQNNGV (CDR2) are obtained from the germline V gene. The CDR3 holds 15 amino acids from the cysteine to the phenylalanine. The only DNA kept is the CDR3, 45 bases in frame from the first base. V loses 4 bases of germline sequence and J loses 3 bases, and the interval between the two ends is 12 bases. The cohort consisted of 600 to 750 healthy bone marrow donors. At the time of sampling, all cohort members were nominally healthy, though unrecorded immune exposures were likely present. The donor tested CMV seropositive, placing the donor among the 289 seropositive members of the cohort. A peripheral blood sample was provided by each donor, and peripheral blood mononuclear cells were used for TCR beta sequencing. The Qiagen DNeasy Blood Extraction Kit was used to extract genomic DNA from the blood cell samples.

The data were obtained in a study of cytomegalovirus exposure and HLA in healthy donors (dated by TCRdb to about 2017). For context, the study as a whole: An earlier analysis of several hundred of the donors reported roughly 300 Gb of sequence data and 100 million to 120 million unique TCR beta sequences obtained from roughly 170 million T cells. The study combined high-throughput TCR immunosequencing, statistical association of individual TCRs with disease status, and machine learning to predict cytomegalovirus infection status. A handful of DR-DQ haplotypes were handled as single units for association and clustering because linkage in the cohort was strong. Genome-wide SNP genotypes for about 65% of the 666 donors were used in a later genetic analysis, which treated that subset as a discovery cohort. Using immunosequencing, the study profiled T cell repertoires from approximately 700 subjects and related those repertoires to cytomegalovirus serostatus. Among 398 genotyped donors of the cohort, an average of roughly 240,000 unique TCR beta nucleotide sequences were sequenced per donor, around a sixth of them non-productive. The number of typed donors differed by locus: roughly 620-630 for A, B, C, DRB1 and DQB1; 500 to 550 for DQA1; 606 for DPA1; and about 450 for DPB1. In addition to the first cohort of about 650 subjects, a separate validation cohort of 100 to 150 different subjects was used. Every repertoire in the discovery cohort had been generated on one and the same sequencing platform. In the later analysis, no new phenotypic data were used to find candidate immune exposures; instead, reliance was placed on TCR beta sequences and their occurrence across donors. Class I and class II HLA loci were covered by the typing at four-digit resolution. Donor age, sex, ethnicity and CMV serostatus were compiled together with the repertoire data. To decide whether each TCR beta V gene segment behaved as functional or pseudogenic, an earlier analysis of approximately 620 of the donors relied on high-throughput TCR beta sequencing. The study aimed to test whether signatures of past pathogen exposure could be identified by cataloging public T cell receptors. Approximately 300 gigabases of sequencing data and around 87 million unique TCR sequences were included in an early release covering around 600 HLA-typed donors. Of the roughly 390 genotyped donors, approximately 81% were placed in the genetic ancestry cluster associated with self-reported Caucasian donors. To study patterns of TCR occurrence, a later analysis re-analyzed previously published TCR beta repertoires from around 700 donors and added high-resolution HLA genotyping. What the work shows at the level of the full study, not this receptor alone: The cohort was sequenced for TCR beta chains only, and without alpha or paired-chain data the features that could be detected were limited. Strong co-occurrence of HLA alleles, especially DR and DQ, made assigning TCR associations to individual alleles difficult. The 87-base-pair reads could not distinguish some IMGT-functional V segments, including TRBV6-2 and TRBV6-3, so those segments were excluded. In a later analysis, 16,951 TCR beta sequences were associated with specific HLA alleles at a false discovery rate of 0.05. Compared with the approximately 710-donor mean, donors in an Asian-associated ancestry cluster had fewer N-insertions in productive TCRs, according to a later genetic analysis. Linkage disequilibrium might explain the correlated functional status among segregating V segments, but an unknown experimental factor could not be excluded. A further reported finding was that TCR beta sequences accurately predicted the HLA-A and HLA-B alleles for most subjects in the first cohort. The only immune exposure information available for the cohort was CMV serostatus. Because HLA typing was missing for some donors at each locus, association tests included only the typed subset. The earlier analysis of 587 of the donors excluded approximately 15 rarely observed V segments, including chromosome 9 orphons, because counts were too low. The authors suggested that the approach could potentially be extended to other disease states and immunological phenotypes. In vitro tests confirmed that a few of the cytomegalovirus-associated TCR beta chains recognize cytomegalovirus antigens. A later analysis found that TCR association rates varied across HLA loci, with DRB1 alleles showing the most associated TCRs and HLA-C alleles the fewest. In a later genetic analysis, a missense DCLRE1C variant was associated with V-gene and J-gene trimming of TCR beta chains, and the association was replicated in an independent cohort. A cluster of highly shared sequence variants was judged likely to represent a technical artifact of the sequencing pipeline. Sequencing depth was assumed to be roughly uniform across donors in the presence/absence analyses, though that assumption may not hold. A later analysis found that HLA-associated TCR beta chains were more clonally expanded and had lower generation probabilities than equally common non-associated chains. The classifier was reported to diagnose cytomegalovirus status with high specificity and sensitivity in both the original cohort and the validation cohort. According to a later analysis, parvovirus B19, influenza, CMV and Epstein-Barr virus appeared linked to several top co-occurrence clusters. Most TCR sequences were observed very rarely across donors, whereas some public TCRs were present in many individuals. In an earlier analysis of around 600 of the donors, most TCR beta V segments appeared in productive rearrangements about 87% or about 30% of the time, broadly matching IMGT annotations. In a later analysis, most CMV-associated TCR beta chains were found to appear HLA-restricted, with HLA associations seemingly driven largely by CMV exposure. A total of 150 or so TCR beta chains were listed by the study as associated with cytomegalovirus.

Libraries were built with the immunoSEQ multiplex PCR assay. For the multiplex PCR, a mixture combining 60 forward primers for TCR Vbeta segments and 13 reverse primers for TCR Jbeta segments was used. The CDR3 region of rearranged TCR beta genes was amplified from genomic DNA with a multiplex PCR assay. On the Illumina HiSeq System, the amplified TCR beta libraries were sequenced as 87-base-pair reads. Processing in the source paper ran as follows. In a later analysis, about 80 million unique TCR beta chains were counted across the roughly 610 repertoires, and approximately 11 million of these chains were shared by at least two donors. A nearest-neighbor algorithm error-corrected the raw reads and collapsed the reads into unique sequences, merging closely related sequences to remove PCR and sequencing errors. CDR3 sequences were aligned to IMGT reference sequences to assign V, D and J gene segments. Each retained sequence needed at least a six-nucleotide match to both a V gene segment and a J gene segment. A rearrangement counted as productive if the CDR3 had no stop codons and remained in frame with V and J, and every other rearrangement counted as non-productive. CDR3 was defined by IMGT convention, running from the second conserved V-encoded cysteine to the conserved J-encoded phenylalanine. Sequences without an unambiguous match to a single V gene segment were excluded from the earlier analysis of over 500 of the donors. In an earlier analysis of several hundred of the donors, V segments were called functional above 56.7% productive rearrangements and were called segregating when the between-donor standard deviation exceeded 5%. A statistical classification framework was built to diagnose cytomegalovirus status from the catalog of TCR beta chain sequences. In a later analysis, TCR nucleotide sequences were compared against IMGT/GENE-DB human TR gene sequences so that V and J genes could be assigned. A later analysis assigned CDR3 sequences and most-parsimonious VDJ recombination scenarios with the TCRdist pipeline. A later analysis defined each TCR beta chain by its CDR3 amino acid sequence plus V-gene family, and excluded reads lacking a unique V-gene family. A later analysis removed 550 to 650 highly shared, low-generation-probability nucleotide sequences to deal with suspected cross-contamination and a sequencing artifact. A later analysis calculated a clonal expansion index for each public chain from normalized within-repertoire ranks of inferred template counts. A later analysis computed generation probabilities with a VDJ recombination model fitted to out-of-frame rearrangements, and checked the results against IGoR. In a later analysis, TCR-TCR, TCR-HLA and TCR-CMV co-occurrence was scored with hypergeometric tests, and a repertoire-size bias correction was applied to TCR pairs. To estimate false discovery rates, a later analysis permuted the HLA or CMV assignments 20 times. In a later analysis, co-occurring TCRs were grouped using DBSCAN, with TCRdist sequence similarity added in when clustering inside HLA-allele-positive subsets. Co-occurrence clustering excluded repertoires with fewer than 30,000 or more than 120,000 public chains, plus five with anomalous nucleotide sharing. TCRdb holds this immuneACCESS table with in-frame rearrangements only. Some clones are missing; in checked studies, unresolved V genes explain under half, and the rest has no known cause. That table is the source of V, J and clone size, and D and trimming were worked out from the DNA. In this sample's table one finds tens of thousands of clones. Of the sample, roughly 5% is held by the ten largest clones.

Sequencing was carried out using PBMCs. The origin of this receptor is a woman aged 40 to 50 in good health and CMV-seropositive. Rearrangement joined TRBV11-2 to TRBJ1-4; perhaps TRBD1 is the D gene, with 6 bases matching. CDR3 protein: CASSSYRESNEKLFF. The DNA sequence is TGTGCCAGCAGCTCATACAGGGAGTCTAATGAAAAACTGTTTTTT.